One and the same sample provided the 13 T cell receptor beta chains below, sequenced in a study of memory CD4+ T cells and cytomegalovirus serostatus. TCRdb's table, derived via immunoSEQ multiplex PCR, lists solely in-frame clones and lacks some. Among just under 60,000 clones, around 80% were seen once, and the ten largest hold approximately 1.1%. The sort gate was single viable CD3+CD4+CD8-CD45RO+ cells for memory CD4+ T cells. The specimen was memory CD4+ T cells from blood. The receptors come from an adult in good health and CMV-seronegative.

CDR3 sequence (DNA): TGTGCCAGCAGTTCAGTCATGCCGAATTCACCCCTCCACTTT. Its protein product is CASSSVMPNSPLHF. The genes are TRBV28 and TRBJ1-6; D is unclear. Germline V CDR1 and CDR2: MDHEN, SYDVKM. There are 14 residues in the CDR3. Trimming pared 4 bases from V and 7 bases from J, leaving 11 bases between.

The rearrangement uses TRBV4-2 and TRBJ1-2; 7 bases line up with TRBD1. The CDR3 length is 16 residues. V shed 5 bases, J shed 5 bases, and the junction held 14 bases outside the gene matches. The germline V gene has CDR1 LGHNA and CDR2 YNFKEQ. This CDR3 reads CASSKSGTAEGYGYTF. CDR3 nucleotides: TGTGCCAGCAGCAAATCCGGGACAGCGGAGGGGTATGGCTACACCTTC.

V gene TRBV30 combines with J gene TRBJ1-6; D ambiguous. Germline V lookup: CDR1 GTSNPN, CDR2 SVGIG (reference sequence). The ends were cut back, 4 bases at V and 5 bases at J, with 12 bases in the middle. CDR3 length: 14 residues. The CDR3 reads CAWKSWGNNSPLHF. CDR3 sequence (DNA): TGTGCCTGGAAATCTTGGGGTAATAATTCACCCCTCCACTTT. The entire variable domain, with the rest obtained from reference TRBV30 and TRBJ1-6, is as follows: SQTIHQWPATLVQPVGSPLSLECTVEGTSNPNLYWYRQAAGRGLQLLFYSVGIGQISSEVPQNLSASRPQDRQFILSSKKLLLSDSGFYLCAWKSWGNNSPLHFGNGTRLTVT.

This chain links TRBV19 with TRBJ1-2, with 7 bases fitting TRBD1. V shed 4 bases, J shed 0 bases, and the junction held 11 bases outside the gene matches. Germline assignment: CDR1 LNHDA and CDR2 SQIVND (reference sequence). The CDR3 runs 17 residues. The CDR3 is CASSSRGGGPTNYGYTF. The DNA of the CDR3 is TGTGCCAGTAGTAGTAGGGGAGGGGGCCCTACTAACTATGGCTACACCTTC.

This chain uses TRBV7-2 with TRBJ1-2; D gene unclear. Germline CDR1 and CDR2: SGHTA and FQGNSA. The CDR3 loop spans 12 amino acids. V lost 3 bases and J lost 6, with 8 bases in between. The CDR3: CASSFLMDGYTF. CDR3 coding DNA: TGTGCCAGCAGCTTCTTGATGGATGGCTACACCTTC.

This chain joins TRBV6-5 and TRBJ1-2, with unresolved D. Germline V gene data show CDR1 as MNHEY and CDR2 as SVGAGI. Trimming removed 10 bases at V and 8 bases at J, with 23 bases between. The CDR3 sequence is 14 residues long. This chain's CDR3 is CATSVGSISRGYTF. The CDR3, as DNA: TGTGCCACCTCGGTCGGGTCGATTTCTCGGGGCTACACCTTC.

This chain joins TRBV5-6 and TRBJ2-7, with D possibly called TRBD1 or TRBD2 (5 bases each). The V gene's germline CDR1 is SGHDT and CDR2 YYEEEE. This CDR3 is 16 amino acids long. The V gene lost 3 bases and the J gene lost 4 bases, with 20 bases spanning the gap. The CDR3 protein is CASSSYQGPWMYEQYF. The CDR3 coding sequence is TGTGCCAGCAGCTCCTACCAGGGACCCTGGATGTACGAGCAGTACTTC.

There are a few counts of this clone. The chain couples TRBV5-1 to TRBJ1-2, with D possibly TRBD1 on 5 matching bases. CDR3 length: 13 amino acids. Germline CDR1 is SGHRS and CDR2 is YFSETQ. The V end lost 1 base, the J end lost 8 bases, and 12 bases lay between the germline ends. CDR3 in amino acids: CASSLTGKEGYTF. Here the CDR3 DNA reads TGCGCCAGCAGCTTGACAGGAAAAGAGGGCTACACCTTC.

This rearrangement joins TRBV4-2 to TRBJ2-7; 8 nucleotides match TRBD2. The CDR3 totals 16 residues. The germline CDR1 and CDR2 sequences are LGHNA and YNFKEQ. The junction had 6 bases not matched to a gene; V was cut back by 2 bases and J by 0 bases. Here the CDR3 DNA reads TGTGCCAGCAGCCAATTTAGCGGGACCAGCTCCTACGAGCAGTACTTC. As protein: CASSQFSGTSSYEQYF.

CDR3 amino acids: CASSFNGGGSQETQYF. CDR3 DNA sequence: TGTGCCAGCAGCTTCAATGGGGGGGGCTCCCAAGAGACCCAGTACTTC. V usage is TRBV7-3 and J usage is TRBJ2-5, with D perhaps matching TRBD2 (7 bases). The CDR3 is 16 residues long. Per germline, CDR1 SGHTA and CDR2 FQGTGA. The ends were cut back, 3 bases at V and 1 base at J, with 15 bases in the middle.

The chain combines TRBV4-2 with TRBJ1-2; 9 bases are shared with TRBD1. V was clipped by 0 bases and J by 7 bases; unmatched bases: 12. The CDR3 sequence is 17 residues long. Germline V gene lookup returns CDR1 LGHNA and CDR2 YNFKEQ. The CDR3 coding sequence is TGTGCCAGCAGCCAAGACCCTTCGACAGGGGGTTTGGGTGGCTACACCTTC. Amino acids: CASSQDPSTGGLGGYTF.

This rearrangement joins TRBV7-2 to TRBJ2-7; no clear D. This CDR3 has 11 residues. Germline assignment: CDR1 SGHTA and CDR2 FQGNSA. Trimming stripped 2 bases from V and 4 bases from J, with 3 bases between. CDR3 DNA sequence: TGTGCCAGCAGCTTAAAGTACGAGCAGTACTTC. The encoded protein is CASSLKYEQYF.

For the CDR3, the DNA is TGTGCCAGCAGTTTGGCGTCCCTCTATGGCTACACCTTC. Protein product: CASSLASLYGYTF. The chain is built from TRBV11-3 and TRBJ1-2; D is uncertain. The V end was cut by 6 bases, the J end by 4 bases, with 12 bases between. The CDR3 totals 13 residues. Looked up from germline, CDR1 is SGHNT and CDR2 is YENEEA.